This is a list of T cell receptor beta chains from one sample in a study of shared clonotypes between healthy human individuals. Generated by immunoSEQ multiplex PCR, the TCRdb table keeps only in-frame clones and is missing some. The sample yields over 400,000 clones, 60% to 80% seen once. Source material: PBMCs. The receptors here all came from a woman aged 40 to 55 in good health. Some clones in this sample may be carry-over from other donors' samples. Both conserved end residues are part of each CDR3. Fields, in order: D gene, clone size, J gene, V gene, CDR3 DNA, CDR3 protein. The D gene is left open where the match is weak. Some rows have no size entry. The others give once, few or many, or a class for an expanded clone.

>TRBD2|NA|TRBJ2-1|TRBV19
TGTGCCACCGGGTCCCAGCCCGCGGGGGGTTACAATGAGCAGTTCTTC
CATGSQPAGGYNEQFF
>NA|NA|TRBJ2-3|TRBV11-2
TGTGCCAGCAGCTTAGATCGTGGGGGAGGCACAGATACGCAGTATTTT
CASSLDRGGGTDTQYF
>TRBD1|NA|TRBJ2-7|TRBV5-8
TGTGCCAGCAGCTTGCCGGGACAGGGTACCTACGAGCAGTACTTC
CASSLPGQGTYEQYF
>NA|NA|TRBJ2-1|TRBV7-2
TGTGCCAGCAGCTTACGGGTTAGTCAAGACTATGAGCAGTTCTTC
CASSLRVSQDYEQFF
>NA|few|TRBJ2-5|TRBV29-1
TGCAGCGTTGAAGAGGGAGCTGGAGAGCAGTACTTC
CSVEEGAGEQYF
>TRBD1|NA|TRBJ1-1|TRBV19
TGTGCCAGTAGTGCGCAGGGACAGGTACACACTGAAGCTTTCTTT
CASSAQGQVHTEAFF
>NA|NA|TRBJ2-2|TRBV21-1
TGTGCCAGCAGCAACTGGGTGAGGGGGAAGAACACCGGGGAGCTGTTTTTT
CASSNWVRGKNTGELFF
>NA|NA|TRBJ2-1|TRBV6-1
TGTGCCAGCAGGGGTGACAGGCCATACAATGAGCAGTTCTTC
CASRGDRPYNEQFF
>TRBD2|NA|TRBJ2-3|TRBV10-2
TGCGCCGTAAGCACTAGCGGGACTAGCACAGATACGCAGTATTTT
CAVSTSGTSTDTQYF
>TRBD2|NA|TRBJ2-4|TRBV18
TGTGCCAGCTCTACTAGCGGGAGTCAAAACATTCAGTACTTC
CASSTSGSQNIQYF
>NA|NA|TRBJ2-5|TRBV9
TGTGCCAGCAGCCCAATAAACAGTGGGTTGGAGACCCAGTACTTC
CASSPINSGLETQYF
>NA|NA|TRBJ2-5|TRBV4-3
TGCGCCAGCAGTTACACGGGCCAGGAGACCCAGTACTTC
CASSYTGQETQYF
>TRBD1|once|TRBJ1-2|TRBV30
TGTGCCTGGGGACCCGGGACAGTCTATGGCTACACCTTC
CAWGPGTVYGYTF
>TRBD2|NA|TRBJ2-1|TRBV10-2
TGCGCCAGCAGTGAGTCGAGACTAGCGGAGCCCTACAATGAGCAGTTCTTC
CASSESRLAEPYNEQFF
>TRBD2|NA|TRBJ2-1|TRBV2
TGTGCCAGCAGTGAACCCCTAGCGGGAGATGTTGAGCAGTTCTTC
CASSEPLAGDVEQFF
>NA|NA|TRBJ1-1|TRBV5-1
TGCGCCAGCAGCTCTTCGTTGAACACTGAAGCTTTCTTT
CASSSSLNTEAFF
>NA|NA|TRBJ2-6|TRBV19
TGTGCCAGTAGTTCCGTCTACTCAGACTCTGGGGCCAACGTCCTGACTTTC
CASSSVYSDSGANVLTF
>TRBD1|NA|TRBJ2-3|TRBV5-1
TGCGCCAGCAGCTTGTCCGGGACAGGGGAAGGAGATACGCAGTATTTT
CASSLSGTGEGDTQYF
>TRBD2|NA|TRBJ2-5|TRBV11-1
TGTGCCAGCAGCCACCTTACTAGCGGGAAAGAGACCCAGTACTTC
CASSHLTSGKETQYF
>TRBD1|few|TRBJ1-1|TRBV5-1
TGCGCCAGCGGCCGGGACAGCTTGAACACTGAAGCTTTCTTT
CASGRDSLNTEAFF
>TRBD2|NA|TRBJ2-5|TRBV15
TGTGCCACCAGCAGGGGACTAGCGGGAGCTGTTTGGGGAGAGACCCAGTACTTC
CATSRGLAGAVWGETQYF
>NA|NA|TRBJ2-5|TRBV5-1
TGCGCCAGCAGCTTGGAACAGCCGTGGGAGACCCAGTACTTC
CASSLEQPWETQYF
>TRBD2|NA|TRBJ2-7|TRBV2
TGTGCCAGCAGCGTACTAGCGGGAGCCCCCTACGAGCAGTACTTC
CASSVLAGAPYEQYF
>TRBD1|NA|TRBJ1-1|TRBV28
TGTGGGGCAGGGGGGGATATGAACACTGAAGCTTTCTTT
CGAGGDMNTEAFF
>NA|NA|TRBJ2-6|TRBV19
TGTGCCAGTAGCCCCAGAGTATGGCGGGTCTCTGGGGCCAACGTCCTGACTTTC
CASSPRVWRVSGANVLTF
>NA|NA|TRBJ2-5|TRBV4-3
TGCGCCAGCAGCCAAGATGGAGACGGTCGTACCTCTGAGACCCAGTACTTC
CASSQDGDGRTSETQYF
>NA|NA|TRBJ2-1|TRBV29-1
TGCAGCGTCTTAACCTCGGCTAGCGTGCATGAGCAGTTCTTC
CSVLTSASVHEQFF
>NA|NA|TRBJ2-3|TRBV19
TGTGCCAGTAGTACCGGACTGAGCACAGATACGCAGTATTTT
CASSTGLSTDTQYF
>TRBD1|NA|TRBJ2-1|TRBV7-2
TGTGCCAGCAGCCCGACACAGGGGAACAATGAGCAGTTCTTC
CASSPTQGNNEQFF
>NA|NA|TRBJ2-3|TRBV6-1
TGTGCCAGCAGTCGCACAGATACGCAGTATTTT
CASSRTDTQYF
>NA|NA|TRBJ1-6|TRBV15
TGTGCCACCAGCGAACGCCGGGGAACCCTCCACTTT
CATSERRGTLHF
>NA|NA|TRBJ2-3|TRBV11-3
TGTGCCAGCAGCTTAAGCGGCCTTAGCACAGATACGCAGTATTTT
CASSLSGLSTDTQYF
>NA|NA|TRBJ2-1|TRBV7-7
TGTGCCAGCAGCTTAGGTTCGGGTTGGCGGGACAATGAGCAGTTCTTC
CASSLGSGWRDNEQFF
>TRBD1|NA|TRBJ1-4|TRBV27
TGTGCCAGCAGTCCATTCCCTAGGGGGCAGAAACTGTTTTTT
CASSPFPRGQKLFF
>NA|NA|TRBJ2-1|TRBV11-2
TGTGCCAGCAGCTCCAAGGGGCCCTACAATGAGCAGTTCTTC
CASSSKGPYNEQFF
>NA|NA|TRBJ2-5|TRBV4-1
TGCGCCAGCAGCCGCGGGTGGAGGGGAGAGACCCAGTACTTC
CASSRGWRGETQYF
>NA|many|TRBJ2-5|TRBV7-2
TGTGCCAGCAGCTTAGTACGCGGATTTCTGGGGGGCCAAGAGACCCAGTACTTC
CASSLVRGFLGGQETQYF
>NA|NA|TRBJ2-7|TRBV7-3
TGTGCCAGCAGCTTAACGCCAAGCTCCTACGAGCAGTACTTC
CASSLTPSSYEQYF
>TRBD2|NA|TRBJ2-1|TRBV15
TGTGCCACCAGCGAGTGGGTGACTAGCGGGAGGGCTGAGCAGTTCTTC
CATSEWVTSGRAEQFF
>TRBD2|NA|TRBJ2-5|TRBV9
TGTGCCAGCAGCAGAGGACTAGCGGGAGTGGAGACCCAGTACTTC
CASSRGLAGVETQYF
>NA|NA|TRBJ2-1|TRBV9
TGTGCCAGCAGCGTAGTAGGGGGGAACAATGAGCAGTTCTTC
CASSVVGGNNEQFF
>TRBD2|NA|TRBJ2-1|TRBV6-1
TGTGCCAACCGACTAGCGGGCGCTTTCTACAATGAGCAGTTCTTC
CANRLAGAFYNEQFF
>NA|NA|TRBJ2-1|TRBV11-1
TGTGCCAGCAGTTTTAGGTCCCAGGTTGCCTACAATGAGCAGTTCTTC
CASSFRSQVAYNEQFF
>TRBD1|NA|TRBJ2-7|TRBV7-6
TGTGCCAGCAGCTCCGGGACAGGTATCTCCTACGAGCAGTACTTC
CASSSGTGISYEQYF
>NA|NA|TRBJ2-1|TRBV7-2
TGTGCCAGCAGCTACTCACGGAACCGGCAGTTCTTC
CASSYSRNRQFF
>TRBD1|NA|TRBJ1-3|TRBV2
TGTGCCAGCAGTGAAAGACAGGGATCGGGAAACACCATATATTTT
CASSERQGSGNTIYF
>TRBD2|NA|TRBJ2-5|TRBV28
TGTGCCAGCGGACTAGCGGGTTTGGAGACCCAGTACTTC
CASGLAGLETQYF
>TRBD2|NA|TRBJ2-3|TRBV4-1
TGCGCCAGCAGCCAAGGGGGGGTGCTAGCGGGGAACACAGATACGCAGTATTTT
CASSQGGVLAGNTDTQYF
>TRBD1|NA|TRBJ1-1|TRBV9
TGTGCCAGCAACAGGGGACTGAACACTGAAGCTTTCTTT
CASNRGLNTEAFF
>NA|NA|TRBJ2-1|TRBV5-1
TGCGCCAGCAGCTTGGAAACAGGGTCAGGTTATGAGCAGTTCTTC
CASSLETGSGYEQFF
>NA|many|TRBJ2-5|TRBV7-2
TGTGCCAGCAGCTTAGTAGGGTCCGAGACCCAGTACTTC
CASSLVGSETQYF
>TRBD2|many|TRBJ2-1|TRBV5-1
TGCGCCAGCAGCTTGGAGGCTAGCGGGAGCTCCTACAATGAGCAGTTCTTC
CASSLEASGSSYNEQFF